This passage covers 30 T cell receptor beta chains from one sample sequenced in a study of beta chain features in type 1 diabetes. Expressed TCRB transcripts were sequenced after all isolated RNA was converted to cDNA. Measured with immunoSEQ multiplex PCR; TCRdb has only the in-frame clones, and not every one. This table holds roughly 700,000 clones, over 10% found once. Study-wide results and limits: Shortening that was moderate but significant affected the TCRB CDR3s of Type 1 diabetes patients in all four CD4+ subsets.

Antigens for these TCRs are unknown. The sequenced material came from naive CD4+ T cells from blood. All receptors come from a man between 18 and 29 years old with type 1 diabetes.

J is TRBJ1-5 and V is TRBV7-2; D not certain. Looked up from germline, CDR1 is SGHTA and CDR2 is FQGNSA. The V end lost 4 bases, the J end lost 0 bases, and 7 bases lay between the germline ends. CDR3 length: 14 residues. The DNA for the CDR3 is TGTGCCAGCAGCTCCCTGAATAGCAATCAGCCCCAGCATTTT. It encodes CASSSLNSNQPQHF.

The chain couples TRBV9 to TRBJ2-3; no clear D gene. V was cut by 1 base and J by 0 bases, with 9 bases left in between. In germline, CDR1 is SGDLS, CDR2 YYNGEE. The CDR3 extends over 15 amino acids. Here the CDR3 reads CASSVITVSTDTQYF. CDR3 in DNA: TGTGCCAGCAGCGTAATAACGGTCAGCACAGATACGCAGTATTTT. The full variable domain, its missing parts supplied by reference TRBV9 and TRBJ2-3, is DSGVTQTPKHLITATGQRVTLRCSPRSGDLSVYWYQQSLDQGLQFLIQYYNGEERAKGNILERFSAQQFPDLHSELNLSSLELGDSALYFCASSVITVSTDTQYFGPGTRLTVL.

The V call is TRBV4-1, the J call TRBJ1-5; tentative D call: TRBD1 (5 bases). Germline V lookup: CDR1 MGHRA, CDR2 YSYEKL. Trimming pared 0 bases from V and 7 bases from J, leaving 13 bases between. The CDR3 has 15 amino acids. CDR3 in amino acids: CASSQEAGSGQPQHF. In nucleotides, the CDR3 is TGCGCCAGCAGCCAAGAAGCAGGCTCAGGGCAGCCCCAGCATTTT.

The chain employs TRBV18 and TRBJ2-7; D gene uncertain. V dropped 5 bases and J dropped 1 base, with 12 bases sitting between them. Germline values: CDR1 KGHSH, CDR2 LQKENI. The CDR3 loop spans 14 amino acids. The CDR3 here is CASSKEGLSYEQYF. CDR3 in DNA: TGTGCCAGCTCAAAGGAAGGCCTGTCCTACGAGCAGTACTTC.

The chain joins TRBV6-1 to TRBJ1-2; D is undetermined. CDR1 MNHNS and CDR2 SASEGT come from the germline V gene. V lost 4 bases and J 0 bases, leaving 12 bases between the germline ends. The CDR3 is made up of 15 amino acids. For the CDR3, the DNA is TGTGCCAGCAGTGCAGTGTCGGACGCTAACTATGGCTACACCTTC. Its translation: CASSAVSDANYGYTF.

This clone turned up a few times. The chain carries TRBV7-2 and TRBJ1-1; no clear D. The CDR3 loop spans 16 amino acids. The germline V gene has CDR1 SGHTA and CDR2 FQGNSA. Trimming removed 2 bases from V and 4 bases from J, with 17 bases in between. For the CDR3, the DNA is TGTGCCAGCAGCTTACGGACCCCGGGTATAGGCACTGAAGCTTTCTTT. This sequence encodes CASSLRTPGIGTEAFF.

V usage is TRBV6-1 and J usage is TRBJ1-5; the match to TRBD1 covers 9 bases. V shed 0 bases, J shed 5 bases, and the junction held 8 bases outside the gene matches. Germline CDR1 MNHNS, CDR2 SASEGT. The CDR3 loop spans 17 amino acids. CDR3 nucleotide sequence: TGTGCCAGCAGTGAAGCGGGGACAGGGAAGGTTTATCAGCCCCAGCATTTT. Amino acid sequence: CASSEAGTGKVYQPQHF.

This clone has a handful of counts. The J gene is TRBJ2-4, the V gene TRBV2, with D perhaps given as TRBD1 or TRBD2 (6 bases each). The CDR3 covers 14 residues. Trimming took 8 bases from V and 1 from J, leaving 12 bases between them. CDR1 is SNHLY, CDR2 FYNNEI, per germline. The CDR3 sequence is CASQTGAAKNIQYF. The CDR3 bases are TGTGCCAGCCAGACGGGGGCTGCCAAAAACATTCAGTACTTC.

The chain uses TRBV10-3 and TRBJ2-1; no firm D call. Germline V gives CDR1 ENHRY, CDR2 SYGVKD. The length of the CDR3 is 13 residues. V lost 1 base and J 8 bases, leaving 9 bases between the germline ends. The CDR3 region has the DNA TGTGCCATCAGTGAGTTGGGCGCACATGAGCAGTTCTTC. Its protein product is CAISELGAHEQFF.

The chain has TRBV6-6 and TRBJ2-3, with no clear D. The germline CDR1 and CDR2 sequences are MNHNY and SVGAGI (reference sequence). The germline V and J ends were trimmed by 8 bases and 0 bases, with 6 bases remaining between them. The CDR3 covers 12 residues. CDR3 protein: CASGSSTDTQYF. The CDR3 DNA sequence: TGTGCCAGCGGCTCTAGCACAGATACGCAGTATTTT.

This clone appeared a few times. V and J are TRBV5-1 and TRBJ2-7; no clear D gene. This CDR3 is built from 14 residues. From germline, CDR1 is SGHRS and CDR2 YFSETQ. Trimming removed 0 bases from V and 0 bases from J, with 7 bases in between. The CDR3 DNA reads as TGCGCCAGCAGCTTGGGCCCGGCCTCCTACGAGCAGTACTTC. It is translated as CASSLGPASYEQYF.

This clone showed up just a few times. The genes are TRBV30 and TRBJ1-6, with 7 bases aligning to TRBD1. Losses at the gene ends were 2 bases for V and 6 bases for J; bases not matched to a gene: 10. This CDR3 is 16 amino acids long. Germline V gives CDR1 GTSNPN, CDR2 SVGIG (reference sequence). The CDR3 region is CAWSLTLQGSNSPLHF. The CDR3, as DNA: TGTGCCTGGAGTCTGACCCTACAGGGGAGTAATTCACCCCTCCACTTT.

This clone was seen more than once but under ten times. The gene calls are TRBV19 and TRBJ2-3; TRBD2 matches at 8 bases. Germline values: CDR1 LNHDA, CDR2 SQIVND (reference sequence). Trimming took 5 bases from V and 7 from J; bases not matched to a gene: 14. This CDR3 region has 16 residues. The CDR3 bases are TGTGCCAGTAGTCAGGGAGCGGGGGACCTCACGTATACGCAGTATTTT. Its translation: CASSQGAGDLTYTQYF.

This clone was observed a few times. The chain recombines TRBV19 with TRBJ1-2, with no clear D. Trimming removed 1 base from V and 7 bases from J, with 7 bases in between. Germline lookup yields CDR1 LNHDA and CDR2 SQIVND (reference sequence). CDR3 length equals 12 residues. Here the CDR3 reads CASSIAAGGYTF. CDR3 coding DNA: TGTGCCAGTAGTATAGCAGCCGGTGGCTACACCTTC.

This clone was observed a handful of times. The chain carries TRBV2 and TRBJ2-5, with D unresolved. CDR3 length equals 10 residues. V lost 5 bases, J lost 7 bases, and 5 bases lay in between. The V gene's germline CDR1 is SNHLY and CDR2 FYNNEI. The CDR3 DNA follows: TGTGCCAGCAGTCCGGTGACCCAGTACTTC. It specifies CASSPVTQYF.

This clone came up once. The chain employs TRBV6-1 and TRBJ1-1; possibly TRBD1 for D (5 bases). Trimming removed 0 bases at V and 2 bases at J, with 13 bases between. The CDR3 is 16 amino acids. The germline CDR1 and CDR2 sequences are MNHNS and SASEGT. CDR3: CASSEASGRLNTEAFF. The CDR3 nucleotides are TGTGCCAGCAGTGAAGCGTCAGGGCGCCTTAACACTGAAGCTTTCTTT.

V and J are TRBV28 and TRBJ1-1, with D uncertain. The CDR3 covers 15 residues. The V gene's germline CDR1 is MDHEN and CDR2 SYDVKM. Trimming removed 5 bases from V and 0 bases from J, with 13 bases in between. CDR3 sequence reads: CASSKAGNLNTEAFF. The CDR3 DNA sequence: TGTGCCAGCAGTAAAGCGGGGAACTTGAACACTGAAGCTTTCTTT.

V usage is TRBV14 and J usage is TRBJ2-1, with D maybe TRBD2 (5 bases). CDR3 length: 14 amino acids. CDR1 and CDR2 (germline): SGHDN, FVKESK. Trimming shortened V by 6 bases and J by 8 bases, and 17 bases separated the two germline ends. The CDR3 nucleotides read TGTGCCAGCAGTTCCAGCGGAACTAGGTATGAGCAGTTCTTC. Its protein is CASSSSGTRYEQFF.

The chain has TRBV9 and TRBJ2-3; no firm D call. This CDR3 is 13 amino acids long. Germline V gene lookup returns CDR1 SGDLS and CDR2 YYNGEE. Trimming removed 4 bases at V and 0 bases at J, with 6 bases between. The CDR3: CASSPWSTDTQYF. In DNA form, the CDR3 reads TGTGCCAGCAGCCCGTGGAGCACAGATACGCAGTATTTT.

In this sample, this clone turned up a few times. The chain uses TRBV28 and TRBJ2-1; TRBD1 might be the D (6 bases). CDR3 length: 12 residues. CDR1 and CDR2 from the germline V gene are MDHEN and SYDVKM. V dropped 11 bases and J dropped 2 bases, with 10 bases sitting between them. CDR3 sequence (DNA): TGTGCCTCGGGACAAACCTACAATGAGCAGTTCTTC. Translation gives CASGQTYNEQFF.

Regarding this clone: This same CDR3 is encoded by further DNA sequences in the sample. CDR3 in DNA: TGTGCCAGCAGCTTAGTGGCTGGGGATACGCAGTATTTT. Protein: CASSLVAGDTQYF. V and J are TRBV7-2 and TRBJ2-3; the D is unclear. From germline, CDR1 is SGHTA and CDR2 FQGNSA. The CDR3 extends over 13 amino acids. Trimming pared 1 base from V and 6 bases from J, leaving 8 bases between. The full variable domain, with the rest looked up from reference TRBV7-2 and TRBJ2-3, is GAGVSQSPSNKVTEKGKDVELRCDPISGHTALYWYRQSLGQGLEFLIYFQGNSAPDKSGLPSDRFSAERTGGSVSTLTIQRTQQEDSAVYLCASSLVAGDTQYFGPGTRLTVL.

CDR3 coding DNA: TGTGCCAGCAGACATAACCGGGACGGATCCTACGAGCAGTACTTC. It specifies CASRHNRDGSYEQYF. This chain uses TRBV6-5 with TRBJ2-7; perhaps D is TRBD1 or TRBD2 (5 bases each). Trimming took 6 bases from V and 1 from J, leaving 16 bases between them. This CDR3 spans 15 amino acids. Germline-derived CDR1 and CDR2 are MNHEY and SVGAGI.

This chain links TRBV21-1 with TRBJ2-4; the tabulated D call, TRBD1, remains unverified against the DNA. TRBV21-1 is classified as a pseudogene. The CDR3 totals 14 residues. The CDR3 sequence: CASSKDKSKNIQYF. The CDR3 bases are TGTGCCAGCAGCAAAGACAAGTCCAAAAACATTCAGTACTTC.

This clone was found once. The rearrangement links TRBV18 to TRBJ2-7; D assignment may be TRBD1 or TRBD2 (7 bases each). The CDR3 extends over 16 amino acids. V was pared by 2 bases and J by 2 bases, with 16 bases between. The germline V gene encodes CDR1 KGHSH and CDR2 LQKENI. The DNA of the CDR3 is TGTGCCAGCTCACCAGAGACAGGGAGGGACACCTACGAGCAGTACTTC. Its translation is CASSPETGRDTYEQYF.

The chain carries TRBV2 and TRBJ2-7; D remains ambiguous. This CDR3 comprises 15 residues. From germline, CDR1 is SNHLY and CDR2 FYNNEI. V lost 4 bases, J lost 0 bases, and 13 bases lay in between. The CDR3 bases are TGTGCCAGCAGTGGCGCCCTCTGGAGCTCCTACGAGCAGTACTTC. Translation: CASSGALWSSYEQYF.

This clone turned up a few times. This chain joins TRBV5-1 and TRBJ1-1; D possibly corresponds to TRBD1 (6 bases). This CDR3 has 16 amino acids. V was pared by 2 bases and J by 4 bases, with 18 bases between. The germline V gene encodes CDR1 SGHRS and CDR2 YFSETQ. The CDR3 DNA reads as TGCGCCAGCAGCTTCGCCGCGGGACTCAGGGGCACTGAAGCTTTCTTT. Translated, it gives CASSFAAGLRGTEAFF.

This chain joins TRBV7-9 and TRBJ1-2; 7 nucleotides agree with TRBD1. V shed 1 base, J shed 8 bases, and the junction held 7 bases outside the gene matches. Germline values: CDR1 SEHNR, CDR2 FQNEAQ (reference sequence). This CDR3 has 14 amino acids. CDR3 region: CASSLVEGAHGYTF. Here the CDR3 DNA reads TGTGCCAGCAGCTTAGTGGAGGGGGCTCACGGCTACACCTTC.

The V gene is TRBV9, the J gene TRBJ2-2; the match to TRBD1 covers 8 bases. Germline V gene lookup returns CDR1 SGDLS and CDR2 YYNGEE. This CDR3 contains 15 residues. Trimming cost V 0 bases and J 3 bases; bases outside gene matches: 1. Here the CDR3 DNA reads TGTGCCAGCAGCGTAGGACAGGGGCACACCGGGGAGCTGTTTTTT. This codes for CASSVGQGHTGELFF.

V usage is TRBV15 and J usage is TRBJ2-5, with a tentative D call TRBD1 (5 bases). The V gene lost 6 bases and the J gene lost 0 bases, with 11 bases spanning the gap. Per the germline V gene, CDR1 is LNHNV and CDR2 is YYDKDF (reference sequence). The CDR3 sequence is 14 residues long. CDR3 DNA: TGTGCCACCAGGGGTCCAGGGAACCAAGAGACCCAGTACTTC. It encodes CATRGPGNQETQYF.

The rearrangement joins TRBV6-5 to TRBJ2-5, with D perhaps TRBD1 or TRBD2 (5 bases each). There are 15 residues in the CDR3. Per germline, CDR1 MNHEY and CDR2 SVGAGI. The V end lost 2 bases, the J end lost 3 bases, and 13 bases lay between the germline ends. CDR3 residues: CASSYERGGEETQYF. The CDR3 nucleotides read TGTGCCAGCAGTTACGAGAGGGGTGGGGAAGAGACCCAGTACTTC.